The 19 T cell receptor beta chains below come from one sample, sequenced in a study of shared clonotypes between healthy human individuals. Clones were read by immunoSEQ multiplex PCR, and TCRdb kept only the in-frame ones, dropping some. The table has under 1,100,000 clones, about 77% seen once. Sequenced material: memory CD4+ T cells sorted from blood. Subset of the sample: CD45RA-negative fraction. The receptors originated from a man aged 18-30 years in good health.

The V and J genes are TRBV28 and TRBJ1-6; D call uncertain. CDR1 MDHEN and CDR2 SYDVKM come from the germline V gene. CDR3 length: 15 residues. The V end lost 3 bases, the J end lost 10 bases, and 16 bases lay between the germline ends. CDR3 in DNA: TGTGCCAGCAGTTTGAGTGTCCTCCCTAACTCACCCCTCCACTTT. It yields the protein CASSLSVLPNSPLHF.

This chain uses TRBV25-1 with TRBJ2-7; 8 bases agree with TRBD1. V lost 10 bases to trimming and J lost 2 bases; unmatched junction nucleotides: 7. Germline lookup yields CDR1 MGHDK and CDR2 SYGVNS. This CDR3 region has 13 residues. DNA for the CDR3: TGTGCCACCATACAGGGGGAACCCTACGAGCAGTACTTC. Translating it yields CATIQGEPYEQYF.

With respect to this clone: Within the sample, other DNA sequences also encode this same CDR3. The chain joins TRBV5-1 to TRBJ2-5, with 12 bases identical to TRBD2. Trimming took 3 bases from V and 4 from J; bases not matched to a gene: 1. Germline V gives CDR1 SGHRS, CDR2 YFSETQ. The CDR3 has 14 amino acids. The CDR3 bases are TGCGCCAGCAGCTCGGGACTAGCGGGAGAGACCCAGTACTTC. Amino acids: CASSSGLAGETQYF. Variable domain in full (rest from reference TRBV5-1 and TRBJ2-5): KAGVTQTPRYLIKTRGQQVTLSCSPISGHRSVSWYQQTPGQGLQFLFEYFSETQRNKGNFPGRFSGRQFSNSRSEMNVSTLELGDSALYLCASSSGLAGETQYFGPGTRLLVL.

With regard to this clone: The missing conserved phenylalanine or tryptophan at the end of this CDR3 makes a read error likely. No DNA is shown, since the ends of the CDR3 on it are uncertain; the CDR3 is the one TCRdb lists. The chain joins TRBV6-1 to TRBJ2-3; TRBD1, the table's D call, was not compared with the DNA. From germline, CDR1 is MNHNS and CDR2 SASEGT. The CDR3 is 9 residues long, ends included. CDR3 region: CASSPPVVH.

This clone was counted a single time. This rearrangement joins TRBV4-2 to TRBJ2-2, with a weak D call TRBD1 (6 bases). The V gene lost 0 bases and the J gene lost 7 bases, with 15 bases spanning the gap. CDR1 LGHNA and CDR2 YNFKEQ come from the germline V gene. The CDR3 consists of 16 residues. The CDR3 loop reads CASSQDVRGVGGELFF. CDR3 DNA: TGTGCCAGCAGCCAAGATGTCAGGGGAGTGGGCGGGGAGCTGTTTTTT.

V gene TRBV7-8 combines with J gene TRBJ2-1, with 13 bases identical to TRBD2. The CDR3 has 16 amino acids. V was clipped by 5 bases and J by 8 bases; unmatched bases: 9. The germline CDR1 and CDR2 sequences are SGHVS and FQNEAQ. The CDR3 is CASSHLGLAGIDEQFF. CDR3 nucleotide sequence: TGTGCCAGCAGCCATTTGGGACTAGCGGGAATCGATGAGCAGTTCTTC.

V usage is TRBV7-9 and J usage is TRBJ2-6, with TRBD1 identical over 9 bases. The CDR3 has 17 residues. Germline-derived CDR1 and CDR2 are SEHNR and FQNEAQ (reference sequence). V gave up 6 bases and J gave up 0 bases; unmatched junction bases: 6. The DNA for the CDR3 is TGTGCCAGCAGTCCGGACAGGGGTAGCTCTGGGGCCAACGTCCTGACTTTC. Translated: CASSPDRGSSGANVLTF.

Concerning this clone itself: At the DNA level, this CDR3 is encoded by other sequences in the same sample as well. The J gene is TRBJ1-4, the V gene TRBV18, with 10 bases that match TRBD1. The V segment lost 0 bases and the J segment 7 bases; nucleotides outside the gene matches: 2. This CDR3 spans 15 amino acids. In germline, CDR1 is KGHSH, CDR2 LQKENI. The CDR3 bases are TGTGCCAGCTCACCACCGGGACAGGGGCGTGAAAAACTGTTTTTT. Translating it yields CASSPPGQGREKLFF.

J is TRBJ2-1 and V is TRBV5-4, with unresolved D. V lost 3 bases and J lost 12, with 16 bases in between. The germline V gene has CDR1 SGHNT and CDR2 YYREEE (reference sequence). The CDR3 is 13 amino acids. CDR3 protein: CASSWESNTWQFF. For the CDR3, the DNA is TGTGCCAGCAGCTGGGAATCTAATACCTGGCAGTTCTTC.

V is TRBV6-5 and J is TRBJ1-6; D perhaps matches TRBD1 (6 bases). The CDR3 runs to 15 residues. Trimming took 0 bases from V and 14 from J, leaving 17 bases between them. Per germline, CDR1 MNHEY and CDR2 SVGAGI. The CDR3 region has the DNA TGTGCCAGCAGTTACTCAAGTAGGGGGTTCAGCACCCTCCACTTT. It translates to CASSYSSRGFSTLHF.

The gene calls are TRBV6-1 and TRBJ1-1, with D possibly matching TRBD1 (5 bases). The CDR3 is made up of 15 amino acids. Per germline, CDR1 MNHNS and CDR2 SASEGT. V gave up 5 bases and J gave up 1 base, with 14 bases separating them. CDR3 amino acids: CASSPPGLPNTEAFF. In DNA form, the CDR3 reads TGTGCCAGCAGTCCCCCGGGACTTCCGAACACTGAAGCTTTCTTT.

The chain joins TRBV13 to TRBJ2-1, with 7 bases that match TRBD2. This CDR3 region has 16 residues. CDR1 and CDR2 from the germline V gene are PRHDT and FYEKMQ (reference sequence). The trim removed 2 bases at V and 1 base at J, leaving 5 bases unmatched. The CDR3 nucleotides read TGTGCCAGCAGCTTAACGGCTAGCGGATCCTACAATGAGCAGTTCTTC. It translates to CASSLTASGSYNEQFF.

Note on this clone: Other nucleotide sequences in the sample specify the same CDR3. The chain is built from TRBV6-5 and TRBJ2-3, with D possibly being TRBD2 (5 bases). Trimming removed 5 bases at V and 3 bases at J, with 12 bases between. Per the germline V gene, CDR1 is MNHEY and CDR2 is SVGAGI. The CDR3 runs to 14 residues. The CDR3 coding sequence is TGTGCCAGCAGTATCGGACTGAATACAGATACGCAGTATTTT. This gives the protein CASSIGLNTDTQYF.

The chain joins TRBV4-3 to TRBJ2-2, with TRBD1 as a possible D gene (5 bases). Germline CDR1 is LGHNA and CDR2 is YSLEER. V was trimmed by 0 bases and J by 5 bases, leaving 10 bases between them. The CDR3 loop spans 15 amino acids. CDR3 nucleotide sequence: TGCGCCAGCAGCCAAGACCTGACAGCTACCGGGGAGCTGTTTTTT. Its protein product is CASSQDLTATGELFF.

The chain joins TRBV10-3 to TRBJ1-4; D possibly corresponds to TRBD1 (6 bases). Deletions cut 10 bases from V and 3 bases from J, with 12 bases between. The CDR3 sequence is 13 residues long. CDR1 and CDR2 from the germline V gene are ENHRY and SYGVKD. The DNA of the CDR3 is TGTGCCACCAGGGGTGACGCTAATGAAAAACTGTTTTTT. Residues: CATRGDANEKLFF.

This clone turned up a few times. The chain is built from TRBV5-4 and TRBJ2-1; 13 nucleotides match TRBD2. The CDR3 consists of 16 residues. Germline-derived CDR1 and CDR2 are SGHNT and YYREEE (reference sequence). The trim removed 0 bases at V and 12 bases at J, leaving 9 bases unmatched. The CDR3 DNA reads TGTGCCAGCAGCTTGGGGACGGGACTAGCGGGACTTCGGCAGTTCTTC. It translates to CASSLGTGLAGLRQFF.

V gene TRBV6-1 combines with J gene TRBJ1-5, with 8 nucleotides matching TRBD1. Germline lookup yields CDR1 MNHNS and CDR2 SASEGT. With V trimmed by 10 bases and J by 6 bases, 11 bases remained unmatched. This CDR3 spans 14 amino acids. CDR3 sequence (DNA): TGTGCCATCCGACAGGGGACCCAATTTCAGCCCCAGCATTTT. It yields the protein CAIRQGTQFQPQHF.

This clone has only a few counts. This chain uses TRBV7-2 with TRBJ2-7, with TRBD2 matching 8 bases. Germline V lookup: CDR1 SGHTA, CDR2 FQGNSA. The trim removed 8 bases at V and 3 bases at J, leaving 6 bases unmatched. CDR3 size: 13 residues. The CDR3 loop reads CASGLAAHYEQYF. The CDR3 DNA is TGTGCCAGCGGACTAGCCGCTCACTACGAGCAGTACTTC.

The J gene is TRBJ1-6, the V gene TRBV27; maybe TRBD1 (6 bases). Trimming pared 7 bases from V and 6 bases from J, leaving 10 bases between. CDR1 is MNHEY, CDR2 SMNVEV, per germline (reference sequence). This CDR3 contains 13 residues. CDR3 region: CASTRQVNSPLHF. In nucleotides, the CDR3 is TGTGCCAGCACCCGACAGGTTAATTCACCCCTCCACTTT.